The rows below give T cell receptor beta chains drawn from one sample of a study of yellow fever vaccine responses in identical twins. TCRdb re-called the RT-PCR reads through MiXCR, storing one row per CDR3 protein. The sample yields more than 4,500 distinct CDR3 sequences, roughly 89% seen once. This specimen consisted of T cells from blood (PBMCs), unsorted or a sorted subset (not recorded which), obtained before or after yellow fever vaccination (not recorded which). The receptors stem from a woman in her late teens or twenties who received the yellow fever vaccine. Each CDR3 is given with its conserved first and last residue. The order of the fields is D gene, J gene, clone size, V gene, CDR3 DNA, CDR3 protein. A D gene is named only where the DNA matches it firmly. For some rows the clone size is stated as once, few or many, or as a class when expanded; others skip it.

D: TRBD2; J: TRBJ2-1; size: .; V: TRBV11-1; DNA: TGTGCCAGCAGCTCTACCGGACTAGTTGATAATGAGCAGTTCTTC; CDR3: CASSSTGLVDNEQFF
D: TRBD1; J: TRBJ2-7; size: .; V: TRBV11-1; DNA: TGTGCCAGCAGCCCGGACAGGTACGAGCAGTACTTC; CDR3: CASSPDRYEQYF
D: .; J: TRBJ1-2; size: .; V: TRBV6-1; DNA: TGTGCCAGCAGGCGGGGAGAGGGATCTAACTATGGCTACACCTTC; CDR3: CASRRGEGSNYGYTF
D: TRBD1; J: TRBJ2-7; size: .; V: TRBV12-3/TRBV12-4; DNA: TGTGCCAGCTCCAAGGGGACAGGGGACGAGCAGTACTTC; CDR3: CASSKGTGDEQYF
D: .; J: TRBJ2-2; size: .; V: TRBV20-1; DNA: TGCAGTGCTTCGGGACCTGGGACCGGGGAGCTGTTTTTT; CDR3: CSASGPGTGELFF
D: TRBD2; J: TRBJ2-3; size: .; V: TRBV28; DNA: TGTGCCAGCATCGCTTCGGGACTAGCATTCACAGATACGCAGTATTTT; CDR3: CASIASGLAFTDTQYF
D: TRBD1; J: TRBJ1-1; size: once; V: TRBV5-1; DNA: TGCGCCAGCAGCCGTAAGACAGGGATCGGCACTGAAGCTTTCTTT; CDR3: CASSRKTGIGTEAFF
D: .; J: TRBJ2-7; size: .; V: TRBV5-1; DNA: TGCGCCAGCAGCCAGGACAGCCTTTCCTACGAGCAGTACTTC; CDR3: CASSQDSLSYEQYF
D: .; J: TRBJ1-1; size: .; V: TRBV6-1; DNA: TGTGCCAGTAAGAGGGGGGACACTGAAGCTTTCTTT; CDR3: CASKRGDTEAFF
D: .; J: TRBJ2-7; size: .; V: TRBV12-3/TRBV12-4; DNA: TGTGCCAGCAGTTTGGTTGGGGGGCCTAACTACGAGCAGTACTTC; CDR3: CASSLVGGPNYEQYF
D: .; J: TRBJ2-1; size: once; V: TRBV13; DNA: TGTGCCAGCATCGGCAATGAGCAGTTCTTC; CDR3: CASIGNEQFF
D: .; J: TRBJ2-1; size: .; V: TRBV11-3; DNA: TGTGCCAGCAGCTTAGAGTTTTCCTACAATGAGCAGTTCTTC; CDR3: CASSLEFSYNEQFF
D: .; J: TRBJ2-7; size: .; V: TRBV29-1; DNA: TGCAGCGTTGAGTGGGACTCCTACGAGCAGTACTTC; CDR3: CSVEWDSYEQYF
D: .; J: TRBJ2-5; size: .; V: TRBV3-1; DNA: TGTGCCAGCAGCCAACCTACTTACGATGGGACCCAGTACTTC; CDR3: CASSQPTYDGTQYF
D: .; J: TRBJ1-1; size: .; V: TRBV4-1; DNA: TGCGCCAGCACCCTTGCGGGGAGACTCATGAACACTGAAGCTTTCTTT; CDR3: CASTLAGRLMNTEAFF
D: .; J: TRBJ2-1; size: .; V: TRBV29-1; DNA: TGCAGCTCCGGTAGCAATGAGCAGTTCTTC; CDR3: CSSGSNEQFF
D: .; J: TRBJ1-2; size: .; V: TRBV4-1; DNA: TGCGCCAGCAGCCAAGACCCGGATTGGTCCTATGGCTACACCTTC; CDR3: CASSQDPDWSYGYTF
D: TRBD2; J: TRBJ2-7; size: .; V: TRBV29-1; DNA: TGCAGCGCCGGACTAGCGTCCTACGAGCAGTACTTC; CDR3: CSAGLASYEQYF
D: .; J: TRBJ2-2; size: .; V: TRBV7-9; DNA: TGTGCCAGCAGCTTTCTAGCGACCGAGCTGTTTTTT; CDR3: CASSFLATELFF
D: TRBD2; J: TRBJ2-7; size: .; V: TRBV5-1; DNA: TGCGCCAGCAGCTTGGCCCCTAGCGGTTCCTACGAGCAGTACTTC; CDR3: CASSLAPSGSYEQYF
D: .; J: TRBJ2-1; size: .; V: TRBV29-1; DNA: TGCAGCGTTGCCAGGAATGAGCAGTTCTTC; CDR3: CSVARNEQFF
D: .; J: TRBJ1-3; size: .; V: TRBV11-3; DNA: TGTGCCAGCGGGAAAGGACTTGCCGGAAACACCATATATTTT; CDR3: CASGKGLAGNTIYF
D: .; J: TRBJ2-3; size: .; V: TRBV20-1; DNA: TGCAGTGCCGGGCCAGGACGGGCAACAGATACGCAGTATTTT; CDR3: CSAGPGRATDTQYF
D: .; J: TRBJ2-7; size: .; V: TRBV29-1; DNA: TGCAGCGTTGGAGTCAACTCCTACGAGCAGTACTTC; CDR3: CSVGVNSYEQYF
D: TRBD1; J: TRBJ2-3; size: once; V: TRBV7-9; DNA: TGTGCCAGCACCGTACAGGGGCATACGCAGTATTTT; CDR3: CASTVQGHTQYF
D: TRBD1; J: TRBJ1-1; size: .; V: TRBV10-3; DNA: TGTGCCATCAGTGATCGGTCAGGGGGTGATGGGGACACTGAAGCTTTCTTT; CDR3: CAISDRSGGDGDTEAFF
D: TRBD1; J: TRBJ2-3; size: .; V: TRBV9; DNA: TGTGCCAGCAGCGCCGGGACAGGGTCCACAGATACGCAGTATTTT; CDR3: CASSAGTGSTDTQYF
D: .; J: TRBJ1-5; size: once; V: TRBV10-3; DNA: TGTGCCATCAGCGGACTTAGCAATCAGCCCCAGCATTTT; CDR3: CAISGLSNQPQHF
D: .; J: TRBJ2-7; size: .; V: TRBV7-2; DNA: TGTGCCAGCAGCTTAGCGGACGGTACCTACGAGCAGTACTTC; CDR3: CASSLADGTYEQYF
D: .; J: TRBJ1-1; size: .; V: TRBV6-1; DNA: TGTGCCAGCAGACCGACAGAGTTTAACACTGAAGCTTTCTTT; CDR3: CASRPTEFNTEAFF
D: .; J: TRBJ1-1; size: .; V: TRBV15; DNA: TGTGCCACCAGCAGAGAAGGGGGGACTGAAGCTTTCTTT; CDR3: CATSREGGTEAFF
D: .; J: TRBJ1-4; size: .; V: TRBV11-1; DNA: TGTGCCAGCAGCTTAGTTCGACCCTTCGGGACTAATGAAAAACTGTTTTTT; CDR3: CASSLVRPFGTNEKLFF
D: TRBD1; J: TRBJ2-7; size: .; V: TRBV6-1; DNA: TGTGCCAGCAGTGGGTCCGGGACAGGGTCCTACGAGCAGTACTTC; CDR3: CASSGSGTGSYEQYF
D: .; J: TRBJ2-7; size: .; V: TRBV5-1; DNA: TGCGCCAGCAGCTTGGGCGAGGAGTTGGACGAGCAGTACTTC; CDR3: CASSLGEELDEQYF
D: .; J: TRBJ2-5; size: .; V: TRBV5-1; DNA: TGCGCCAGCAGCTTGAACAGCGAGACCCAGTACTTC; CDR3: CASSLNSETQYF
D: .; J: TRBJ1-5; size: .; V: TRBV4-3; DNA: TGCGCCAGCAGCCAAGAATGGGGGGGCGGTCAGCCCCAGCATTTT; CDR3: CASSQEWGGGQPQHF
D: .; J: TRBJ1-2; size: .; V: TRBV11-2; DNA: TGTGCCAGCAGCCAGAGCGCGGGAAACTATGGCTACACCTTC; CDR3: CASSQSAGNYGYTF
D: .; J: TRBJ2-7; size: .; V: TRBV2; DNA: TGTGCCAGCAGTGACGTTGGTTCCTACGAGCAGTACTTC; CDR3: CASSDVGSYEQYF
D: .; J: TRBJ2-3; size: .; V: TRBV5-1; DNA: TGCGCCAGCAGCCCTGACCAAAACACAGATACGCAGTATTTT; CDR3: CASSPDQNTDTQYF
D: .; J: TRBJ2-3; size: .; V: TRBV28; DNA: TGTGCCAGCAGTTCTGGCAGGGGCACAGATACGCAGTATTTT; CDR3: CASSSGRGTDTQYF
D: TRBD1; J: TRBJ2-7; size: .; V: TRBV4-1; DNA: TGCGCCAGCAGCCAAGTATCCAGGGGGCACGAGCAGTACTTC; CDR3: CASSQVSRGHEQYF
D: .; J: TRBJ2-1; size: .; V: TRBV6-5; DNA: TGTGCCAGCAGTTACGGTACCAATGAGCAGTTCTTC; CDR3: CASSYGTNEQFF
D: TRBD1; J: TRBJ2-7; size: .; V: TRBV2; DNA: TGTGCCAGCAGTGCCCGGGACAGGGGCTACGAGCAGTACTTC; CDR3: CASSARDRGYEQYF
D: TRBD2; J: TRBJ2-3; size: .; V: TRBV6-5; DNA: TGTGCCAGCAGTAAGAGCGGGGCCCTCCCAGATACGCAGTATTTT; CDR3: CASSKSGALPDTQYF
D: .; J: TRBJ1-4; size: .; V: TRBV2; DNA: TGTGCCAGCAGTCGGGGGCGAGGGAGTGAAAAACTGTTTTTT; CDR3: CASSRGRGSEKLFF
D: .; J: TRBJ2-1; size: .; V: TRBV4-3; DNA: TGCGCCAGCAGCCAATGGGGGGGGGCGAATGAGCAGTTCTTC; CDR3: CASSQWGGANEQFF
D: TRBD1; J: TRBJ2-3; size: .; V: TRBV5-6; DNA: TGTGCCAGCAGCTGGGACGGGACAGGGGGTACAGATACGCAGTATTTT; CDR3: CASSWDGTGGTDTQYF
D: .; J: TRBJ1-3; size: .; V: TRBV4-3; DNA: TGCGCCAGCAGCCAACCTTTGGGTTCTGGAAACATCATATATTTT; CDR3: CASSQPLGSGNIIYF
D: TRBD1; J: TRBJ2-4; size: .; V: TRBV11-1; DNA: TGTGCCAGCAGCTTACCGACAGGGGTCATTCAGTACTTC; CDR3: CASSLPTGVIQYF
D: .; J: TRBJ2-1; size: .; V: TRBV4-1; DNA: TGCGCCAGCAGCCAAGTAGACCTCATCACCTACAATGAGCAGTTCTTC; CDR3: CASSQVDLITYNEQFF